This T cell receptor (beta chain) stems from a study of post-analysis software for immune sequencing data. Unique molecular identifiers were present in the TCR beta cDNA libraries. TCRdb used MiXCR to reprocess the PCR reads, holding one entry per CDR3 protein. The data show about 200,000 distinct CDR3 sequences, with approximately 28% seen just once and about 3.4% held by the top ten. Study-level findings and limits: Comparison of patients with controls showed five or six TRBV segments more frequent in patients, TRBV5-6, TRBV5-1 and TRBV20-1 among them.

The CDR3 loop spans 12 amino acids. Germline CDR1 DFQATT, CDR2 SNEGSKA (reference sequence). This clonotype has more than one count but fewer than ten. Its antigen remains unidentified. V usage is TRBV20-1 and J usage is TRBJ2-5; D perhaps matches TRBD2 (5 bases). The end of the DNA is better explained by TRBJ2-7, so the J call may be wrong. Sequencing input: blood. This clonotype was sampled from a girl aged 2-17 years with multiple sclerosis. The CDR3 DNA follows: TGCAGTGCCCGGACTCTAAGCTACGAGCAGTACTTC. It specifies CSARTLSYEQYF.